This entry lists 2 T cell receptor beta chains sequenced from one sample in a study of spatial heterogeneity in lung cancer. Study results and caveats: Higher tumor mutation counts went along with higher counts of expanded intratumoral alpha and beta TCRs.

These receptors' antigens are unknown. TCRdb ran MiXCR on the 5' RACE reads and lists one entry per CDR3 protein. Among about 28,000 distinct CDR3 sequences listed, around 6.5% were seen once. Specified time point: sample taken at primary tumor resection. Sequencing was performed on lung tumor tissue, taken at surgery. All receptors come from a male donor with early-stage non-small cell lung cancer.

The sample holds many counts of this clonotype. The J gene is TRBJ1-1, the V gene TRBV6-2 or TRBV6-3, with a tentative D call TRBD1 (5 bases). The CDR3 sequence is 14 residues long. The V gene lost 0 bases and the J gene lost 5 bases, with 10 bases spanning the gap. CDR1 MNHEY and CDR2 SVGEGT come from the germline V gene. CDR3: CASSYSMGRTEAFF. CDR3 sequence (DNA): TGTGCCAGCAGTTACTCGATGGGGCGGACTGAAGCTTTCTTT.

This clonotype came up many times. The gene calls are TRBV5-1 and TRBJ2-3, with D maybe TRBD2 (6 bases). Germline lookup yields CDR1 SGHRS and CDR2 YFSETQ. V was pared by 7 bases and J by 1 base, with 13 bases between. There are 14 residues in the CDR3. The DNA for the CDR3 is TGCGCCAGCTTGGAGGGTTCGGGCACAGATACGCAGTATTTT. The encoded protein is CASLEGSGTDTQYF.